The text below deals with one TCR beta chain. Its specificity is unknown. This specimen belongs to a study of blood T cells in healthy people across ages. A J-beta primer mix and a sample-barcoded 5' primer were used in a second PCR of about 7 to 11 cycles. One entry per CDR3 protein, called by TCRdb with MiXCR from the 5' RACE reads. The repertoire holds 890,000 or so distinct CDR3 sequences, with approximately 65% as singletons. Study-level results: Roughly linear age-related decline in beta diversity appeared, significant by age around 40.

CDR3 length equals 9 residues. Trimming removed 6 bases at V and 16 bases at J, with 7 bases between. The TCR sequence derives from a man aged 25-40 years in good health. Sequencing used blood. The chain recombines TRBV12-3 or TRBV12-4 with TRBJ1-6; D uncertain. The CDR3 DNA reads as TGTGCCAGCAGCGACCCACTCCACTTT. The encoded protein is CASSDPLHF.